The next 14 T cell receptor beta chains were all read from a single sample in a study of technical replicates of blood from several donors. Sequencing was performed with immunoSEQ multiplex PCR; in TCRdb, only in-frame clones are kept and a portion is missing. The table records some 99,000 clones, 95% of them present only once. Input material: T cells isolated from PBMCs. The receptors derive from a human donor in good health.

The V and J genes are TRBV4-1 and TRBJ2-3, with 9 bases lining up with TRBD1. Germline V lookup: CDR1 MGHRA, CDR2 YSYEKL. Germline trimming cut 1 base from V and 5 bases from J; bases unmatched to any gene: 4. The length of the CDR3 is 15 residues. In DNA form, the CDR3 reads TGCGCCAGCAGCCAAGGGGACAGGGCTGTAGATACGCAGTATTTT. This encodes CASSQGDRAVDTQYF.

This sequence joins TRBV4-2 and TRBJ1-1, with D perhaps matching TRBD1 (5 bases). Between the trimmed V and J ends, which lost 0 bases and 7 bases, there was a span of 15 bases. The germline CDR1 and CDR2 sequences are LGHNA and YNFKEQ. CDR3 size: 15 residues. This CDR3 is CASSQEAGWRGEAFF. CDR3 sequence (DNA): TGTGCCAGCAGCCAAGAGGCAGGGTGGAGGGGTGAAGCTTTCTTT.

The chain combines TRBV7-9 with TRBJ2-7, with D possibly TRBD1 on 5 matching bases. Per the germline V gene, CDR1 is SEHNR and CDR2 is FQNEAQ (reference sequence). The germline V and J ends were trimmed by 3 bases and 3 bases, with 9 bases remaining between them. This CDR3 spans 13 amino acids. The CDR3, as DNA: TGTGCCAGCAGCTTGCAGGGTCTCTACGAGCAGTACTTC. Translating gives CASSLQGLYEQYF.

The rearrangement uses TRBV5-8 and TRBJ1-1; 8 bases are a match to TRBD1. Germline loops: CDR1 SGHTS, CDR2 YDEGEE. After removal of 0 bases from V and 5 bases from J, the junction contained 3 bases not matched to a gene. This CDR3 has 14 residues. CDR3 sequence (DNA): TGTGCCAGCAGCTTGGACAGGGGGGATACTGAAGCTTTCTTT. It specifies CASSLDRGDTEAFF.

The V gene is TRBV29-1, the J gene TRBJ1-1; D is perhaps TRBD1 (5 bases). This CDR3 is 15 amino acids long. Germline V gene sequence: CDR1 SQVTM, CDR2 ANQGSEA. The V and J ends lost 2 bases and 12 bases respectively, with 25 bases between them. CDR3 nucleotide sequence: TGCAGCGTTGAACTCGCCTTGGAACAGGAGGGTATGACTTTCTTT. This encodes CSVELALEQEGMTFF.

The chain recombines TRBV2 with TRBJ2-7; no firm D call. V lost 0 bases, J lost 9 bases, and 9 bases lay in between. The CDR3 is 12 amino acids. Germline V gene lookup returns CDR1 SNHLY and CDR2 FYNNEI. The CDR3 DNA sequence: TGTGCCAGCAGTGAAGCGCGTAACGGGCAGTACTTC. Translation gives CASSEARNGQYF.

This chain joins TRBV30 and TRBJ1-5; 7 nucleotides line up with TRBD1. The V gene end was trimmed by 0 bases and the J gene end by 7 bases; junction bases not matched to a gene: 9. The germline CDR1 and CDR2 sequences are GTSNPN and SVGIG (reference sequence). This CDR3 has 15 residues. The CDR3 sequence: CAWSVGGPKGQPQHF. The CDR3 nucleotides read TGTGCCTGGAGTGTAGGGGGCCCTAAGGGGCAGCCCCAGCATTTT.

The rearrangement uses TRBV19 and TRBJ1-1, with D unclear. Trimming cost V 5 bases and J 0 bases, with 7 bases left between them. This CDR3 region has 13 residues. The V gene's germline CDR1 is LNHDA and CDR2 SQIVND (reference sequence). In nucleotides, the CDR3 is TGTGCCAGTAGTGCGGCAATGAACACTGAAGCTTTCTTT. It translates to CASSAAMNTEAFF.

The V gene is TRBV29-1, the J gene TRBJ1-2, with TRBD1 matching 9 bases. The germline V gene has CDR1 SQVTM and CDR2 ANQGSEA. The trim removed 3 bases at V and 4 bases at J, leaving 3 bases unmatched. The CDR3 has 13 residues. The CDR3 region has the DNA TGCAGCGTTGAGGACAGGGGAGGCTATGGCTACACCTTC. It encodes CSVEDRGGYGYTF.

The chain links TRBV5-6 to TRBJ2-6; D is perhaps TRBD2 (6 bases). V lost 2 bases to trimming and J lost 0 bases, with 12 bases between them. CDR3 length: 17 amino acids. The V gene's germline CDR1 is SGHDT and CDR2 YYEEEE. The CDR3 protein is CASSFLRGLSGANVLTF. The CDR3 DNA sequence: TGTGCCAGCAGCTTCTTGAGGGGACTCTCTGGGGCCAACGTCCTGACTTTC.

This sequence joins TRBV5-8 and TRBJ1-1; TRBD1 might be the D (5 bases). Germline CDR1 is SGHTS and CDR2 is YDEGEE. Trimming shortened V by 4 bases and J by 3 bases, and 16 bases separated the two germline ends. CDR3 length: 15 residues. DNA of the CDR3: TGTGCCAGCAGCCGGGGGTGGGGCCGTGACACTGAAGCTTTCTTT. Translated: CASSRGWGRDTEAFF.

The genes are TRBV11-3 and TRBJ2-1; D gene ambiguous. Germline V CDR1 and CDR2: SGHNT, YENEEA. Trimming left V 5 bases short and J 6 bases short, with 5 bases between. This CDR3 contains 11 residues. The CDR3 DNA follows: TGTGCCAGCAGCGACACCAATGAGCAGTTCTTC. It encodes CASSDTNEQFF. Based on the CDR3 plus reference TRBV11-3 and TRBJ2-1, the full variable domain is EAGVVQSPRYKIIEKKQPVAFWCNPISGHNTLYWYLQNLGQGPELLIRYENEEAVDDSQLPKDRFSAERLKGVDSTLKIQPAELGDSAVYLCASSDTNEQFFGPGTRLTVL.

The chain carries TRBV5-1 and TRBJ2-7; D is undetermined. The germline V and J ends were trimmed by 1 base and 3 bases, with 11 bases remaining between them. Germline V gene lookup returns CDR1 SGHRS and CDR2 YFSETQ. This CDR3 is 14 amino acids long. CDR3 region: CASSLWHSIYEQYF. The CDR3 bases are TGCGCCAGCAGCTTGTGGCATAGCATCTACGAGCAGTACTTC. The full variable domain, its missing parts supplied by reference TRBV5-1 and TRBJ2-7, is KAGVTQTPRYLIKTRGQQVTLSCSPISGHRSVSWYQQTPGQGLQFLFEYFSETQRNKGNFPGRFSGRQFSNSRSEMNVSTLELGDSALYLCASSLWHSIYEQYFGPGTRLTVT.

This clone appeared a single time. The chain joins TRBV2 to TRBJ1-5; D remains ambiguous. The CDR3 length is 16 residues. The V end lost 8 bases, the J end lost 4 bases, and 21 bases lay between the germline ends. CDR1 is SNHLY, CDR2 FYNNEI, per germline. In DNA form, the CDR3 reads TGTGCCAGCGATTTAGCCGTCCGGGGTGGTAATCAGCCCCAGCATTTT. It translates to CASDLAVRGGNQPQHF.